These T cell receptor beta chains were read from a single sample in a study of T-cell reconstitution after alpha-beta-depleted transplantation in children. MiXCR, applied by TCRdb to the PCR reads, yields one record per CDR3 protein. The sample has 610,000 or so distinct CDR3 sequences, approximately 30% seen once; the top ten hold about a third. The sequencing used PBMCs, collected before TCRalphabeta/CD19-depleted stem cell transplant. These receptors were obtained from a boy under two years old with Wiskott-Aldrich syndrome, due to receive a stem cell transplant. The conserved cysteine and the conserved F or W are not part of the CDR3 here. Fields, in order: V gene, D gene, CDR3 protein. The D gene is left open where the match is weak.

v_call: TRBV15
d_call: TRBD2
cdr3_aa: ATSRPTLAGGSPTQY

v_call: TRBV5-1
d_call: .
cdr3_aa: ASTGFQETQY

v_call: TRBV4-1
d_call: .
cdr3_aa: ASSQDGPGGNTEAF

v_call: TRBV27
d_call: .
cdr3_aa: ASKAYGAAPGDTQY

v_call: TRBV20-1
d_call: .
cdr3_aa: IARGRPVEKLF

v_call: TRBV5-1
d_call: .
cdr3_aa: ASSFTLRRFYNEQF

v_call: TRBV6-1
d_call: .
cdr3_aa: ASSEGWDTEAF

v_call: TRBV5-1
d_call: .
cdr3_aa: ASSLVPRTGSGANVLT

v_call: TRBV4-2
d_call: .
cdr3_aa: ASSQGTEFSEAF

v_call: TRBV5-1
d_call: TRBD2
cdr3_aa: ASSLGLRATDTQY

v_call: TRBV5-6
d_call: TRBD1
cdr3_aa: ASGSTGGHSPLH

v_call: TRBV3-1
d_call: .
cdr3_aa: ASSQAGYNSPLH

v_call: TRBV27
d_call: TRBD2
cdr3_aa: ASSFRGTSGKETQY

v_call: TRBV7-2
d_call: .
cdr3_aa: ASSLGAGGNTEAF

v_call: TRBV7-9
d_call: TRBD2
cdr3_aa: ASSLLTSGRAEQF

v_call: TRBV24-1
d_call: TRBD2
cdr3_aa: ATSATTSGEYNEQF

v_call: TRBV18
d_call: .
cdr3_aa: ASSPGHPSYNEQF